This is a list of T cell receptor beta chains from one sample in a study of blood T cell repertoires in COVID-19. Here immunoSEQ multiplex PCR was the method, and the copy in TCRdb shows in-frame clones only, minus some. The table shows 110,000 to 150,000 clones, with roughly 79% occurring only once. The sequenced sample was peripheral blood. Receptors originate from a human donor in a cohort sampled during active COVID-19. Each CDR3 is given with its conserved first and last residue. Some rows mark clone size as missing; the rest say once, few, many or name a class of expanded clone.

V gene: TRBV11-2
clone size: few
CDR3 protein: CASSSPGRRYGYTF

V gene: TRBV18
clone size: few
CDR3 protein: CASSPTETGNTIYF

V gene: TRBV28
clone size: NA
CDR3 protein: CASRKPTGPRGNTIYF

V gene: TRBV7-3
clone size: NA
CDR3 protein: CASSSRGRSGNTIYF

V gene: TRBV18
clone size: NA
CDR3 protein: CASSPPSVYEQYF

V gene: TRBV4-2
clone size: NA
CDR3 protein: CASSQRQGVGPNQPQHF

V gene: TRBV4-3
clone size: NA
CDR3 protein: CASSQEPGGTDTQYF

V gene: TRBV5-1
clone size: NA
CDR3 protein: CASSSLSTYEQYF

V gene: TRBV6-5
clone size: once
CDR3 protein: CASTPGQGVWYEQYF

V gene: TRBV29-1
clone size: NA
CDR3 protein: CSVTGTSYEQYF

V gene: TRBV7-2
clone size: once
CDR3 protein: CASSRPRYEQFF

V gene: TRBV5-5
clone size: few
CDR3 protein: CASSLGSANTGELFF

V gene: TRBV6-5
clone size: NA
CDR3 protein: CASRQTSGIKTQYF

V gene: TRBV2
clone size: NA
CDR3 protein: CASRAPSGTGGPGGEKLFF

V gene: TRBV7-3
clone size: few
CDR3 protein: CASSRDGPEQFF

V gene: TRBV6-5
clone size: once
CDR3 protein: CASSYGGLGELFF

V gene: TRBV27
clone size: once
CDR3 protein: CASSPGSYEQYF

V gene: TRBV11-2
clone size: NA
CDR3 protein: CASSPIRVSYEQYF

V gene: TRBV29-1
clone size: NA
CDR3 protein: CSAGAGRLAGGETQYF

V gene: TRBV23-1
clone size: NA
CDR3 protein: CASSHTGTENEKLFF

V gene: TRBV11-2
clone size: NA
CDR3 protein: CASSLGLTQSGNTIYF

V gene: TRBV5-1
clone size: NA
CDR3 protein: CASSSGRLRAGGYNEQFF

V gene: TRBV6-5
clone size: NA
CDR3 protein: CASRGDFGANQPQHF

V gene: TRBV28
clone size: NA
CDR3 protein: CASRSTTTDTQYF

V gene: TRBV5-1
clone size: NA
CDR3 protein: CASSLERGGTEAFF

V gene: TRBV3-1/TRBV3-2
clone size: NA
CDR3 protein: CASRGLAELNEQFF

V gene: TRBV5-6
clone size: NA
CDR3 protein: CASTPRRGLGETQYF

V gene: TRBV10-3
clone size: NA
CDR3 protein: CAISEEFVIRDYGYTF

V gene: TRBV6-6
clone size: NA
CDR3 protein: CASSPGGEQYF

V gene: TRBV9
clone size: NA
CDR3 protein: CASSVALGLAGGQYNEQFF

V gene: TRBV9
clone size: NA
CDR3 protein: CASSVAPSGSRSYNEQFF

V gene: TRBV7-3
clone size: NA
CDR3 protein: CASSTGNTEAFF

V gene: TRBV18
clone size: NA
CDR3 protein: CASSSGTGTTGELFF

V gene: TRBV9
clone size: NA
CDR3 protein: CASSVVAGDFNEQFF

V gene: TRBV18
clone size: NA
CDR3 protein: CASSRQGANTGELFF

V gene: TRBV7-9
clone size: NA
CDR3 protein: CASSFGQGRQETQYF

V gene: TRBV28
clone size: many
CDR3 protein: CASSVGGQIYEQYF

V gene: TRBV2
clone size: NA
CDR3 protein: CASSEQGAGEQYF

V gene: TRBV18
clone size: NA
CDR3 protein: CASSPASGGTDTQYF

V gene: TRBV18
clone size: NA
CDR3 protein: CASSQTGAPYEQYF

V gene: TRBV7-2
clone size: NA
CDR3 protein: CASSPRPPGLSSGNTIYF

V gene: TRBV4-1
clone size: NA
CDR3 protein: CASSQDPGTGNTIYF

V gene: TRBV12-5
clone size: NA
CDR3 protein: CASPEQPQHF

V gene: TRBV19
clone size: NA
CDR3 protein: CASSGPGTGVIGNTGELFF

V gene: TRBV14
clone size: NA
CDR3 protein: CASTPGQGYGYTF

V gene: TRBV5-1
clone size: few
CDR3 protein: CASSLVREGPGELFF

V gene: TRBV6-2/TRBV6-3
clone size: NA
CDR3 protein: CASSVGRLAGVVIGNNEQFF

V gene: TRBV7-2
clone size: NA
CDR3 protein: CASSRDSNQPQHF

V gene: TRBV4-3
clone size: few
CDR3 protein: CASSQERMLALNTGELFF

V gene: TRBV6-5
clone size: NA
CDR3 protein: CASSYSGDYEQYF

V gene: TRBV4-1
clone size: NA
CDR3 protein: CASSQDGRVQPQHF

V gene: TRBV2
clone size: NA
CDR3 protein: CASSLGRTGSFNQPQHF

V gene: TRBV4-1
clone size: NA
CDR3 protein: CASSQKRGGQNEQFF

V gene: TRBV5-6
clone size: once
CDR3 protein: CASSKTQGWETQYF

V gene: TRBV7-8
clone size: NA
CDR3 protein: CASSPSGQGTRGYTF

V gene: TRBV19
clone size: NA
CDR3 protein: CASSMRRTGNTIYF

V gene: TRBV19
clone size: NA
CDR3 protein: CASSIVGAGYEQYF

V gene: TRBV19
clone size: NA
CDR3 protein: CASSIGGQGEQPQHF

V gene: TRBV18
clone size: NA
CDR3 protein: CASSLDRRSYNEQFF

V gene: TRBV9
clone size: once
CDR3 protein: CASSGPGAANYGYTF